These 8 T cell receptor beta chains originate from one sample sequenced in a study of T cell responses to AZD1222 COVID-19 vaccine. Repertoires were generated with immunoSEQ multiplex PCR, while TCRdb's copy carries only in-frame clones and drops some. The table includes roughly 200,000 clones, 80% to 95% detected once. The material sequenced was peripheral blood, taken 28 days after the second dose of the MenACWY control vaccine. The receptors were sampled from an adult who received the MenACWY meningococcal vaccine as a control.

The chain carries TRBV6-4 and TRBJ2-2, with D perhaps matching TRBD1 or TRBD2 (5 bases each). The CDR3 totals 15 residues. Trimming took off 6 bases at V and 0 bases at J, with 11 bases between the two ends. Germline lookup yields CDR1 MRHNA and CDR2 SNTAGT. Here the CDR3 DNA reads TGTGCCAGCAGCCTAGGGACGGCGAACACCGGGGAGCTGTTTTTT. Translation gives CASSLGTANTGELFF.

As for this clone: Different DNA sequences within this sample yield the same CDR3. V usage is TRBV3-1 (or the pseudogene TRBV3-2) and J usage is TRBJ2-7; D is unclear. The length of the CDR3 is 11 residues. Trimming took off 1 base at V and 4 bases at J, with 2 bases between the two ends. Looked up from germline, CDR1 is LGHDT and CDR2 is YNNKEL (reference sequence). For the CDR3, the DNA is TGTGCCAGCAGCCAAGCTTACGAGCAGTACTTC. Protein sequence: CASSQAYEQYF.

A word on this clone: This may be a read error: a much more frequent sequence differs by one nucleotide. This chain joins TRBV28 and TRBJ2-7; 7 nucleotides agree with TRBD2. The CDR3 contains 11 residues. Germline CDR1 MDHEN, CDR2 SYDVKM. V was clipped by 7 bases and J by 3 bases; unmatched bases: 0. The CDR3 protein is CASTGGYEQYF. Written as DNA, the CDR3 is TGTGCCAGCACGGGGGGCTACGAGCAGTACTTC.

The chain has TRBV5-8 and TRBJ1-4; unclear D gene. Trimming removed 6 bases from V and 6 bases from J, with 15 bases in between. CDR3 length: 14 amino acids. Germline CDR1 SGHTS, CDR2 YDEGEE. This CDR3 is CASTSGQSDEKLFF. In DNA form, the CDR3 reads TGTGCCAGCACCTCAGGCCAGTCAGATGAAAAACTGTTTTTT. Drawing the rest from reference TRBV5-8 and TRBJ1-4, the complete variable domain is EAGVTQSPTHLIKTRGQQATLRCSPISGHTSVYWYQQALGLGLQFLLWYDEGEERNRGNFPPRFSGRQFPNYSSELNVNALELEDSALYLCASTSGQSDEKLFFGSGTQLSVL.

This chain uses TRBV4-1 with TRBJ2-7, with 12 bases identical to TRBD1. V gave up 1 base and J gave up 7 bases; unmatched junction bases: 5. The CDR3 covers 15 residues. Germline loops: CDR1 MGHRA, CDR2 YSYEKL. The CDR3 sequence: CASSQAGQGAGEQYF. DNA of the CDR3: TGCGCCAGCAGCCAAGCGGGACAGGGGGCGGGGGAGCAGTACTTC.

The V call is TRBV28, the J call TRBJ1-5; 11 bases align to TRBD1. The CDR3 has 13 amino acids. CDR1 is MDHEN and CDR2 is SYDVKM in the germline V gene. Unmatched junction bases numbered 0, after V lost 4 bases and J lost 7 bases. CDR3 nucleotides: TGTGCCAGCAGTTGGACAGGGGGCCAGCCCCAGCATTTT. Translating gives CASSWTGGQPQHF.

This clone was detected once. This chain links TRBV11-2 with TRBJ1-1; the D gene is possibly TRBD1 (6 bases). The germline gives CDR1 SGHAT, CDR2 FQNNGV. The CDR3 runs to 15 residues. Trimming left V 7 bases short and J 4 bases short, with 19 bases between. CDR3 sequence: CASTKQGVPLTEAFF. The CDR3 DNA sequence: TGTGCCAGCACCAAACAGGGCGTGCCCCTCACTGAAGCTTTCTTT.

The V call is TRBV7-9, the J call TRBJ2-7, with 8 bases that match TRBD2. The V gene end was trimmed by 5 bases and the J gene end by 0 bases; junction bases not matched to a gene: 9. The CDR3 runs 16 residues. Germline V lookup: CDR1 SEHNR, CDR2 FQNEAQ (reference sequence). CDR3 protein: CASSVYIAGSSYEQYF. CDR3 nucleotide sequence: TGTGCCAGCAGCGTTTATATAGCGGGGAGCTCCTACGAGCAGTACTTC.